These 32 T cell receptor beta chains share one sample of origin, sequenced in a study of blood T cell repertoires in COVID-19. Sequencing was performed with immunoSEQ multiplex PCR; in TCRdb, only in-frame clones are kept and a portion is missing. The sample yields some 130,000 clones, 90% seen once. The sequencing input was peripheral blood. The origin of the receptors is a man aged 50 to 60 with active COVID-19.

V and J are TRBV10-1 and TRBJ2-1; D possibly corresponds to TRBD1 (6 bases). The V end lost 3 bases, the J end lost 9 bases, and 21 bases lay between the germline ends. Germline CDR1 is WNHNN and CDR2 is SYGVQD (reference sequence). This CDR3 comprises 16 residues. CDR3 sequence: CASSEEAGRGWGEQFF. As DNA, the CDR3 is TGCGCCAGCAGTGAAGAGGCTGGCAGGGGATGGGGTGAGCAGTTCTTC.

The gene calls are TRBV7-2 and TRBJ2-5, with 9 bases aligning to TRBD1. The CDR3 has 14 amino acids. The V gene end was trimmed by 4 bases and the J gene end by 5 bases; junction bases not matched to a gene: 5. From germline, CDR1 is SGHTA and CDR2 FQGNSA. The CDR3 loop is CASSSNRGPETQYF. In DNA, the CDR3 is TGTGCCAGCAGCTCGAACAGGGGGCCCGAGACCCAGTACTTC.

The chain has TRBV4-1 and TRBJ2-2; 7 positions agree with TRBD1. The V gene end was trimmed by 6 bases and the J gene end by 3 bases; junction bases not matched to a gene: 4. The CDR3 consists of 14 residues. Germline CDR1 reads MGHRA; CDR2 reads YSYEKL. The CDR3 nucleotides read TGCGCCAGCAGTAGGCAGGGGGACACCGGGGAGCTGTTTTTT. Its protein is CASSRQGDTGELFF.

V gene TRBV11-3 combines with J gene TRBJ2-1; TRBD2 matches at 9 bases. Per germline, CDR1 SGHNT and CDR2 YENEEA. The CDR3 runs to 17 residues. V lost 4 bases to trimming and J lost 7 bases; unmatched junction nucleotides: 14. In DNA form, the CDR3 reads TGTGCCAGCAGCTCCCTAGGGGCTAGCGGGATATCGAATGAGCAGTTCTTC. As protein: CASSSLGASGISNEQFF. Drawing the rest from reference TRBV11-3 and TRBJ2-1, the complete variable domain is EAGVVQSPRYKIIEKKQPVAFWCNPISGHNTLYWYLQNLGQGPELLIRYENEEAVDDSQLPKDRFSAERLKGVDSTLKIQPAELGDSAVYLCASSSLGASGISNEQFFGPGTRLTVL.

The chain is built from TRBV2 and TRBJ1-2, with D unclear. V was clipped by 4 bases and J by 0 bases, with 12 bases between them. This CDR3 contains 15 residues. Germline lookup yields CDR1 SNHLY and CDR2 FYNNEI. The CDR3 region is CASSGSIKANYGYTF. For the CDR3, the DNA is TGTGCCAGCAGTGGCAGTATCAAAGCTAACTATGGCTACACCTTC.

The CDR3: CASSLEGVRVNIQYF. CDR3 nucleotide sequence: TGCGCCAGCAGCTTGGAGGGGGTTCGTGTAAACATTCAGTACTTC. This chain connects TRBV5-1 to TRBJ2-4, with D perhaps TRBD1 (6 bases). V lost 0 bases and J 6 bases, leaving 13 bases between the germline ends. Per germline, CDR1 SGHRS and CDR2 YFSETQ. The CDR3 sequence is 15 residues long.

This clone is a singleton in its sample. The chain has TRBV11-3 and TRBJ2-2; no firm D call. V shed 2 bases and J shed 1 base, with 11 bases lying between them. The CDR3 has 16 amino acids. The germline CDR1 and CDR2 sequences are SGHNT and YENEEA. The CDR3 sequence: CASSLRGYVNTGELFF. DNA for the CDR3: TGTGCCAGCAGCTTACGCGGCTACGTGAACACCGGGGAGCTGTTTTTT.

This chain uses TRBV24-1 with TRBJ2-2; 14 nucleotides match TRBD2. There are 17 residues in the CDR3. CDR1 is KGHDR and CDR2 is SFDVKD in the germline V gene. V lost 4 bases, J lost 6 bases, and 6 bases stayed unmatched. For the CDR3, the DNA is TGTGCCACCAGTGACCCCGGGACTAGCGGGGGACCCGGGGAGCTGTTTTTT. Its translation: CATSDPGTSGGPGELFF.

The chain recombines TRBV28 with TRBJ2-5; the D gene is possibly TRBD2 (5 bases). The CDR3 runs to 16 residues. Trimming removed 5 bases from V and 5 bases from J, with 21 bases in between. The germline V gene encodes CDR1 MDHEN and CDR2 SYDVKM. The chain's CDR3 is CASSLSGNSDGETQYF. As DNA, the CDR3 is TGTGCCAGCAGTCTATCCGGGAACTCTGACGGGGAGACCCAGTACTTC. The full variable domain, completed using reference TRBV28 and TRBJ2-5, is DVKVTQSSRYLVKRTGEKVFLECVQDMDHENMFWYRQDPGLGLRLIYFSYDVKMKEKGDIPEGYSVSREKKERFSLILESASTNQTSMYLCASSLSGNSDGETQYFGPGTRLLVL.

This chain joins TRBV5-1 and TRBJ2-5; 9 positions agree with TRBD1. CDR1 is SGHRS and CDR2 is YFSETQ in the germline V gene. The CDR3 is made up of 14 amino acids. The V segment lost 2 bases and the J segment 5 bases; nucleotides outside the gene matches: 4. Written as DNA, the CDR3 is TGCGCCAGCAGCTTTACAGGGGGCGCGGAGACCCAGTACTTC. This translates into CASSFTGGAETQYF.

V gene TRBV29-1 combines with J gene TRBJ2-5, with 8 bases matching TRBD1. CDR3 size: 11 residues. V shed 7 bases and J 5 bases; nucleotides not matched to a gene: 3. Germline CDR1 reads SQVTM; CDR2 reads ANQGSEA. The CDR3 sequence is CSARTGETQYF. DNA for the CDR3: TGCAGCGCCCGGACAGGGGAGACCCAGTACTTC.

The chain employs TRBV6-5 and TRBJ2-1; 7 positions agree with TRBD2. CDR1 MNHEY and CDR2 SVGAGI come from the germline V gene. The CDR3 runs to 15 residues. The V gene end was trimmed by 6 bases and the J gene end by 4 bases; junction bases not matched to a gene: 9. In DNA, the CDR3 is TGTGCCAGCAGAAGGTTGGGACTAACTTACAATGAGCAGTTCTTC. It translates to CASRRLGLTYNEQFF.

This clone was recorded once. CDR3 coding DNA: TGTGCCAGCAGTGAAGCAGGGGACTTTGGCTACACCTTC. Its protein product is CASSEAGDFGYTF. V is TRBV2 and J is TRBJ1-2; possibly TRBD1 for D (5 bases). Germline loops: CDR1 SNHLY, CDR2 FYNNEI. V lost 0 bases and J lost 7, with 9 bases in between. CDR3 length: 13 amino acids.

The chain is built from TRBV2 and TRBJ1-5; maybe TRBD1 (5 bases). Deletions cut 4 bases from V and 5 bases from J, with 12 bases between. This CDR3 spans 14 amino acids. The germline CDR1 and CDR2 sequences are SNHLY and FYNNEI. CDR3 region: CASSVGGAYQPQHF. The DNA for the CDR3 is TGTGCCAGCAGTGTTGGAGGGGCCTATCAGCCCCAGCATTTT.

As DNA, the CDR3 is TGTGCCAGCAGCCCGACTAGCGGCACAGATACGCAGTATTTT. Its protein product is CASSPTSGTDTQYF. The chain has TRBV11-2 and TRBJ2-3; 8 bases align to TRBD2. V shed 5 bases and J 1 base; nucleotides not matched to a gene: 2. The CDR3 runs to 14 residues. CDR1 is SGHAT and CDR2 is FQNNGV in the germline V gene.

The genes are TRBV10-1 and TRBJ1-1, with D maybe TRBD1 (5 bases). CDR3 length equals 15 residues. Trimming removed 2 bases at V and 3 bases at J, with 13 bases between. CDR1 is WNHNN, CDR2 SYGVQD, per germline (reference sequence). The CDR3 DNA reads TGCGCCAGCAGTGAGGGAGGGACGGACTACACTGAAGCTTTCTTT. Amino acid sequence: CASSEGGTDYTEAFF.

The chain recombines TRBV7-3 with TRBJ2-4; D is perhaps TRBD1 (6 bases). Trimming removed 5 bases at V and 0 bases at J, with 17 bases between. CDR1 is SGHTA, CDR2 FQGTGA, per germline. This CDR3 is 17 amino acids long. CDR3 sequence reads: CASSHGGGSIAKNIQYF. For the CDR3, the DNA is TGTGCCAGCAGCCACGGTGGGGGCTCAATAGCCAAAAACATTCAGTACTTC.

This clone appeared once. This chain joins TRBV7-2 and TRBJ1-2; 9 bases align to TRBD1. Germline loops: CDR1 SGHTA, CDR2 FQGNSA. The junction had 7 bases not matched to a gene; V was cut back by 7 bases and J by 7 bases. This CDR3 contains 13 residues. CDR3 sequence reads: CASTLNRGPGYTF. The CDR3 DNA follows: TGTGCCAGCACCCTAAACAGGGGGCCTGGCTACACCTTC. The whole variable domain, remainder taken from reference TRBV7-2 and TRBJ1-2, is GAGVSQSPSNKVTEKGKDVELRCDPISGHTALYWYRQSLGQGLEFLIYFQGNSAPDKSGLPSDRFSAERTGGSVSTLTIQRTQQEDSAVYLCASTLNRGPGYTFGSGTRLTVV.

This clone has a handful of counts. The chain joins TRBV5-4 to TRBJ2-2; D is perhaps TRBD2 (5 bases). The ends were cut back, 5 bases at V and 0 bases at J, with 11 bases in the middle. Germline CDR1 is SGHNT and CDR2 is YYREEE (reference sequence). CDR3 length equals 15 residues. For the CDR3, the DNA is TGTGCCAGCAGGATCGGCGGGTCGAACACCGGGGAGCTGTTTTTT. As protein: CASRIGGSNTGELFF.

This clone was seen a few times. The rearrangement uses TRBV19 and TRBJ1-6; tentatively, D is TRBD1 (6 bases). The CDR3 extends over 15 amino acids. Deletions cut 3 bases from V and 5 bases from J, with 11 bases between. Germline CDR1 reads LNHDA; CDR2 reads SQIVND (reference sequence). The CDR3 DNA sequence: TGTGCCAGTAGTATTCCGGGACAAGATAATTCACCCCTCCACTTT. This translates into CASSIPGQDNSPLHF.

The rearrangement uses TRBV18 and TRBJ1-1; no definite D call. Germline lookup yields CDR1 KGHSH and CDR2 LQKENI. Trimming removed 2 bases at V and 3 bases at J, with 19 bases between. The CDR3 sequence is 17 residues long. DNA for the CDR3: TGTGCCAGCTCACCAATTCTCACGCCCGGGAAGCACACTGAAGCTTTCTTT. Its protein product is CASSPILTPGKHTEAFF.

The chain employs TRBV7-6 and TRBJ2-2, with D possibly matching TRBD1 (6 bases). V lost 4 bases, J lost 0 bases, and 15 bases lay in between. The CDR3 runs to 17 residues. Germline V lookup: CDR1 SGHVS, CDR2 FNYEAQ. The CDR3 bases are TGTGCCAGCAGCTCACGACCGGGACAAACGAACACCGGGGAGCTGTTTTTT. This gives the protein CASSSRPGQTNTGELFF.

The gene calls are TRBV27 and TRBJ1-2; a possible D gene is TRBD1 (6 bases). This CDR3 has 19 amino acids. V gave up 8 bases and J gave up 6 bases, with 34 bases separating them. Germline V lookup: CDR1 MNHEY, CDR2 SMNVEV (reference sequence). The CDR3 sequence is CASRSTKGLQKQGGNGYTF. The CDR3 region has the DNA TGTGCCAGCCGATCAACGAAAGGGCTCCAAAAACAGGGTGGGAATGGCTACACCTTC.

The CDR3 region has the DNA TGTGCCACCAGTGGGGACAGGGGAAATCAGCCCCAGCATTTT. Amino acid sequence: CATSGDRGNQPQHF. This sequence joins TRBV24-1 and TRBJ1-5, with 10 bases lining up with TRBD1. The CDR3 consists of 14 residues. With V trimmed by 5 bases and J by 4 bases, 1 base remained unmatched. Germline CDR1 KGHDR, CDR2 SFDVKD.

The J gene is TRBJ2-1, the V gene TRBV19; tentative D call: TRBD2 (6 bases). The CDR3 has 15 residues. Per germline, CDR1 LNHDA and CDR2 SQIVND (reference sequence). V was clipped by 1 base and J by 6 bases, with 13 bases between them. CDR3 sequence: CASSIGHLGGNEQFF. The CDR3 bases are TGTGCCAGTAGTATAGGTCATTTGGGGGGCAATGAGCAGTTCTTC.

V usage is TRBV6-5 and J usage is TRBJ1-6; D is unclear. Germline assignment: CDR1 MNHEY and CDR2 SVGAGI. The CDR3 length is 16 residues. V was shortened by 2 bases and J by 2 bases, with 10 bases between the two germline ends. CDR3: CASSYGPGTYNSPLHF. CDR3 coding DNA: TGTGCCAGCAGTTACGGGCCGGGAACCTATAATTCACCCCTCCACTTT.

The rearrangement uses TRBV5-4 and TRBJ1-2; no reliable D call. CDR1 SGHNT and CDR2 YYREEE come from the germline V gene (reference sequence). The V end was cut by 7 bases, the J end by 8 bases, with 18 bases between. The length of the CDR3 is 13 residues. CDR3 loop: CASAKVEVGGYTF. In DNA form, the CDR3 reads TGTGCCAGCGCCAAGGTTGAAGTGGGCGGCTACACCTTC.

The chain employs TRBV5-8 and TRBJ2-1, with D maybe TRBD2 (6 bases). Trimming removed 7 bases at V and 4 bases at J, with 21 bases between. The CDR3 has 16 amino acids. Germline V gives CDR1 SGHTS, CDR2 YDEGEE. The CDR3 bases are TGTGCCAGCCCCTCCATTTGGCAGGGACTTTACAATGAGCAGTTCTTC. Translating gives CASPSIWQGLYNEQFF.

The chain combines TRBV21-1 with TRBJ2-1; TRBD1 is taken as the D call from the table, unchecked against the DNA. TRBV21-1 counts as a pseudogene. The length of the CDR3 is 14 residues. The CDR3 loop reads CASSKGDRGEEQFF. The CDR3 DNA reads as TGTGCCAGCAGCAAGGGGGACAGGGGAGAGGAGCAGTTCTTC.

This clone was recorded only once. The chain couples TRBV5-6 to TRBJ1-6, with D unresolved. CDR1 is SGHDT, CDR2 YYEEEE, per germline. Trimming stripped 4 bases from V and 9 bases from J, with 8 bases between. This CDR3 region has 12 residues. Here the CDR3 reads CASSKYGSPLHF. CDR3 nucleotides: TGTGCCAGCAGCAAATACGGTTCACCCCTCCACTTT.

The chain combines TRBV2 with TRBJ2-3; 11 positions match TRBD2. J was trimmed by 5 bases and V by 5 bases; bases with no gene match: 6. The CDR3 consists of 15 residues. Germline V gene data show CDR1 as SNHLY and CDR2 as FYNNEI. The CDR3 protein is CASSSTSGSVDTQYF. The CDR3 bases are TGTGCCAGCAGTAGCACTAGCGGGAGTGTAGATACGCAGTATTTT.

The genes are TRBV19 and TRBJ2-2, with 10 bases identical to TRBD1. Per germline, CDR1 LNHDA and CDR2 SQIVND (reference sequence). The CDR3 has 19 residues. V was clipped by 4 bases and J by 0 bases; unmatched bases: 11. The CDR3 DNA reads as TGTGCCAGTAGTAGGGGAGACAGGGGGCGTTGGGCGAACACCGGGGAGCTGTTTTTT. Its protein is CASSRGDRGRWANTGELFF. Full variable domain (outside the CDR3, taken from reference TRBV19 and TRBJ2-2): DGGITQSPKYLFRKEGQNVTLSCEQNLNHDAMYWYRQDPGQGLRLIYYSQIVNDFQKGDIAEGYSVSREKKESFPLTVTSAQKNPTAFYLCASSRGDRGRWANTGELFFGEGSRLTVL.